Listed below are T cell receptor beta chains from one sample, sequenced in a study of CD8+ T cells in alopecia areata. Produced via immunoSEQ multiplex PCR; TCRdb's table is partial and in-frame only. The sample has roughly 100,000 clones; around 84% are singletons. The sample consisted of CD8+ T cells sorted from blood, taken around week 34, from a patient treated with tofacitinib. The origin of the receptors is a human donor with alopecia areata. Each CDR3 is given with its conserved first and last residue. Fields, in order: D gene, J gene, V gene, clone size, CDR3 protein, CDR3 DNA. A D gene is named only where the DNA matches it firmly. The size of a clone is reported for some rows only, either as once, few or many, or as a class for expanded clones.

TRBD2 TRBJ2-2 TRBV6-1 . CASSENLGTSVPGELFF TGTGCCAGCAGTGAAAATCTTGGGACTAGTGTCCCCGGGGAGCTGTTTTTT
. TRBJ1-2 TRBV9 . CASSAPALGGYTF TGTGCCAGCAGCGCTCCAGCCTTGGGCGGCTACACCTTC
. TRBJ1-2 TRBV6-1 . CASRYRSLYGYTF TGTGCCAGCAGGTACAGGAGCCTTTATGGCTACACCTTC
TRBD2 TRBJ2-7 TRBV5-1 . CASSDSGGGYEQYF TGCGCCAGCAGCGATAGCGGGGGGGGCTACGAGCAGTACTTC
. TRBJ2-1 TRBV7-9 . CASSPGTRPNEQFF TGTGCCAGCAGCCCGGGGACCAGACCCAATGAGCAGTTCTTC
. TRBJ2-7 TRBV6-5 . CASSLNTHEQYF TGTGCCAGCAGCCTCAACACCCACGAGCAGTACTTC
TRBD2 TRBJ2-1 TRBV7-3 . CASSSMGRSGGPSSYNEQFF TGTGCCAGCAGCTCCATGGGGCGTAGCGGGGGACCCAGCTCCTACAATGAGCAGTTCTTC
. TRBJ2-7 TRBV7-8 . CASSLGLSYEQYF TGTGCCAGCAGCTTGGGGCTCTCCTACGAGCAGTACTTC
. TRBJ2-7 TRBV5-1 . CASSFLVRGANLDYEQYF TGCGCCAGCAGCTTTTTGGTGCGTGGGGCAAACCTGGACTACGAGCAGTACTTC
. TRBJ2-7 TRBV6-1 few CASSDGSLDGYEQYF TGTGCCAGCAGTGATGGGTCACTCGATGGCTACGAGCAGTACTTC
TRBD2 TRBJ2-1 TRBV27 . CASSGGVHEQFF TGTGCCAGCTCTGGGGGGGTGCATGAGCAGTTCTTC
. TRBJ1-2 TRBV27 . CASSLSGSYGYTF TGTGCCAGCAGTTTAAGCGGGAGCTATGGCTACACCTTC
TRBD2 TRBJ2-3 TRBV5-1 . CASSLIAGATDTQYF TGCGCCAGCAGCTTGATAGCGGGGGCCACAGATACGCAGTATTTT
. TRBJ2-7 TRBV27 . CASSFFSGDEQYF TGTGCCAGCAGTTTCTTCTCGGGTGACGAGCAGTACTTC
. TRBJ2-7 TRBV4-1 . CASSQDVLLGYEQYF TGCGCCAGCAGCCAAGACGTACTTTTGGGCTACGAGCAGTACTTC
. TRBJ2-7 TRBV6-5 . CASSYTQGYYEQYF TGTGCCAGCAGTTACACCCAGGGCTACTACGAGCAGTACTTC
. TRBJ2-7 TRBV27 . CASSPGTYEQYF TGTGCCAGCAGTCCCGGGACCTACGAGCAGTACTTC
TRBD1 TRBJ1-5 TRBV9 . CASSETGQGQPQHF TGTGCCAGCAGCGAGACAGGGCAGGGACAGCCCCAGCATTTT
. TRBJ2-7 TRBV4-2 . CASSQVTLSYEQYF TGTGCCAGCAGCCAAGTAACCTTATCCTACGAGCAGTACTTC
. TRBJ2-1 TRBV6-5 . CASSSPSFDNEQFF TGTGCCAGCAGCAGCCCCTCATTCGACAATGAGCAGTTCTTC
TRBD2 TRBJ2-1 TRBV6-6 . CASSFLETSGGHEQFF TGTGCCAGCAGTTTTCTTGAGACTAGCGGGGGCCATGAGCAGTTCTTC
TRBD2 TRBJ2-3 TRBV11-2 . CASSRAGGLTDTQYF TGTGCCAGCAGCCGGGCGGGGGGGCTCACAGATACGCAGTATTTT
TRBD2 TRBJ2-1 TRBV7-9 . CASSPSLAGAYNEQFF TGTGCCAGCAGCCCCTCACTAGCGGGGGCCTACAATGAGCAGTTCTTC
TRBD1 TRBJ1-4 TRBV7-9 . CASSPTGDPEKLFF TGTGCCAGCAGCCCGACAGGGGATCCTGAAAAACTGTTTTTT
. TRBJ1-1 TRBV7-9 . CASSRPGQNRNTEAFF TGTGCCAGCAGTCGCCCTGGGCAAAATAGGAACACTGAAGCTTTCTTT
. TRBJ2-7 TRBV2 few CASRDINTGEQYF TGTGCCAGCCGGGACATAAATACAGGCGAGCAGTACTTC
TRBD1 TRBJ2-7 TRBV29-1 . CSVGSGQGVNSAYEQYF TGCAGCGTTGGATCAGGACAGGGAGTAAATAGTGCCTACGAGCAGTACTTC
. TRBJ1-1 TRBV27 . CASSLIGGLNTEAFF TGTGCCAGCAGTTTAATTGGGGGCCTGAACACTGAAGCTTTCTTT
. TRBJ2-6 TRBV10-3 few CAISEFWAWDGTLYSGANVLTF TGTGCCATCAGTGAATTCTGGGCCTGGGACGGCACTCTTTACTCTGGGGCCAACGTCCTGACTTTC
. TRBJ2-1 TRBV7-6 . CASSLGPEQFF TGTGCCAGCAGCTTAGGCCCTGAGCAGTTCTTC
. TRBJ1-1 TRBV5-6 . CASSLDRQGLNTEAFF TGTGCCAGCAGCTTGGACCGTCAGGGGCTAAACACTGAAGCTTTCTTT
TRBD2 TRBJ2-7 TRBV11-2 . CASSIAGYYEQYF TGTGCCAGCAGCATAGCGGGATACTACGAGCAGTACTTC
TRBD2 TRBJ2-1 TRBV19 . CASSIVTSGGSRRFF TGTGCCAGTAGTATAGTGACTAGCGGGGGTTCACGACGGTTCTTC
TRBD1 TRBJ1-4 TRBV29-1 . CSAERGPSEKLFF TGCAGCGCCGAAAGGGGGCCTAGTGAAAAACTGTTTTTT
. TRBJ2-1 TRBV29-1 . CSVEGTGGGIRREFF TGCAGCGTTGAAGGAACGGGGGGCGGGATCCGGAGGGAGTTCTTC
. TRBJ2-1 TRBV29-1 . CSVTGLSQSGEQFF TGCAGCGTTACGGGTCTGAGCCAGTCCGGTGAGCAGTTCTTC
TRBD1 TRBJ2-2 TRBV11-2 . CASSLGQGQTGELFF TGTGCCAGCAGCCTCGGACAGGGGCAGACCGGGGAGCTGTTTTTT
TRBD2 TRBJ2-7 TRBV29-1 . CSVEDGGLRTSGAYEQYF TGCAGCGTTGAAGATGGGGGGTTGCGGACTAGCGGGGCCTACGAGCAGTACTTC
. TRBJ2-1 TRBV4-2 . CASSQGLTYNEQFF TGTGCCAGCAGCCAGGGACTGACCTACAATGAGCAGTTCTTC
TRBD1 TRBJ1-1 TRBV29-1 once CSVDRGQGAPEAFF TGCAGCGTTGATCGCGGACAGGGGGCACCTGAAGCTTTCTTT